This record covers a single T cell receptor (beta chain). As yet, its antigen is unknown. The CDR3 contains 15 residues. Germline lookup yields CDR1 SGHTA and CDR2 FQGNSA. Germline trimming cut 5 bases from V and 2 bases from J; bases unmatched to any gene: 6. This specimen comes from a study of long-term antiretroviral therapy in people with HIV. Study-level results: Blood draws took place between about 2004 and 2018 and possibly involved older ART regimens. The range of CDR3 lengths in HIV repertoires proved narrower than that found in controls.

An immunoSEQ assay, version v3.0, was performed at survey level. TCRdb's table, derived via immunoSEQ multiplex PCR, lists solely in-frame clones and lacks some. The sample consists of 25,000 or so clones, around 80% of them appearing once. The source was unsorted PBMCs, collected 1.5 years before starting antiretroviral therapy. The TCR originated in a young man with HIV. This chain uses TRBV7-2 with TRBJ2-3, with 8 bases aligning to TRBD2. In DNA form, the CDR3 reads TGTGCCAGCAGCGCCGGACTAGCCTTCACAGATACGCAGTATTTT. Its protein is CASSAGLAFTDTQYF.